Listed below are T cell receptor beta chains from one sample, sequenced in a study of cytomegalovirus exposure and HLA in healthy donors. Repertoires were generated with immunoSEQ multiplex PCR, while TCRdb's copy carries only in-frame clones and drops some. The repertoire holds about 90,000 clones, with about two thirds as singletons. Material for sequencing was PBMCs. These receptors were collected from a woman aged 30 to 39 in good health and CMV-seropositive. The CDR3 runs from the conserved cysteine through the conserved F or W. The order of the fields is clone size, V gene, J gene, CDR3 protein. The size field is filled for only some rows; it gives once, few, many or a size class.

>.|TRBV13|TRBJ1-1
CASSLEARREAFF
>few|TRBV15|TRBJ2-5
CATSRDVFETQYF
>.|TRBV7-2|TRBJ2-5
CASSFGGGLTGETQYF
>.|TRBV19|TRBJ1-3
CASSILGNTIYF
>.|TRBV5-8|TRBJ1-1
CASSWGDRLNTEAFF
>.|TRBV4-3|TRBJ1-6
CASSQSPSSYNSPLHF
>.|TRBV14|TRBJ1-1
CASSLGGGYTEAFF
>.|TRBV7-2|TRBJ2-4
CASSLLGRGENIQYF
>few|TRBV9|TRBJ2-3
CASSFRGDSTDTQYF
>.|TRBV5-1|TRBJ2-1
CASSLRDRGLQFF
>few|TRBV5-1|TRBJ1-4
CASRGQGAPNEKLFF
>.|TRBV5-1|TRBJ2-5
CASSLESTSGGGTQYF
>.|TRBV14|TRBJ1-2
CASSQDRDRGYTF
>few|TRBV4-3|TRBJ2-7
CASSQEGTLPPLEQYF
>.|TRBV2|TRBJ1-1
CASTKGWNTEAFF
>.|TRBV14|TRBJ2-1
CASSQSLAGNNEQFF
>.|TRBV7-9|TRBJ1-1
CASSFGQDNTEAFF
>few|TRBV7-2|TRBJ1-2
CASSLNPGGNYGYTF
>.|TRBV5-6|TRBJ2-3
CASSQISTDTQYF
>once|TRBV5-4|TRBJ2-2
CASSLSQRGPTGELFF
>.|TRBV5-4|TRBJ1-2
CASSFSSNYGYTF
>few|TRBV6-4|TRBJ2-4
CASSRDSSDIQYF
>few|TRBV5-1|TRBJ2-5
CASSSGHQPETQYF
>few|TRBV4-2|TRBJ1-1
CASSQQTENTEAFF
>.|TRBV10-3|TRBJ1-2
CAIRGGTGGGYTF
>.|TRBV7-2|TRBJ1-6
CASSLEGQGESPLHF
>.|TRBV5-6|TRBJ2-3
CASSLAGGPDTQYF
>once|TRBV15|TRBJ1-1
CATSRGMNTEAFF
>once|TRBV7-2|TRBJ1-6
CASSLVSTGNSPLHF
>.|TRBV7-8|TRBJ2-3
CASSFFQGGTDTQYF
>.|TRBV7-3|TRBJ1-1
CASSLEFGNEAFF
>.|TRBV5-6|TRBJ2-3
CAGSTQGISITDTQYF
>.|TRBV12-2|TRBJ2-3
CASRLALAGVPDTQYF
>.|TRBV7-3|TRBJ1-5
CASSLIPGQPQHF
>.|TRBV4-2|TRBJ1-2
CASSQDTGYGYTF
>.|TRBV4-2|TRBJ2-1
CASSQVGTSGEPASEQFF
>.|TRBV9|TRBJ1-3
CASSVAGGGGNTIYF
>few|TRBV10-2|TRBJ2-2
CASSDRGASANTGELFF
>.|TRBV4-2|TRBJ1-4
CASSQGDRDNEKLFF
>.|TRBV5-5|TRBJ1-1
CASSLGSRGTEAFF
>.|TRBV19|TRBJ2-7
CASKRDRGSYEQYF
>.|TRBV19|TRBJ1-2
CASSPSPGGNYGYTF
>.|TRBV6-5|TRBJ1-2
CASKRDRDNYGYTF
>.|TRBV15|TRBJ1-2
CATSRETAAFYGYTF
>.|TRBV5-1|TRBJ1-1
CASSAGTEAFF
>.|TRBV6-1|TRBJ2-2
CASSGQGAGELFF
>.|TRBV6-5|TRBJ2-3
CASSLIGETDTQYF
>.|TRBV19|TRBJ1-2
CASSRGGVNYGYTF
>few|TRBV7-9|TRBJ1-1
CASKGGNTEAFF
>.|TRBV4-1|TRBJ2-1
CASSPGQSSSYNEQFF
>.|TRBV28|TRBJ2-2
CASSPVTGELFF
>.|TRBV5-1|TRBJ2-1
CASSQGDFYNEQFF
>.|TRBV4-2|TRBJ1-5
CASSQEPGLSNQPQHF
>few|TRBV5-1|TRBJ1-4
CASSLGTTNEKLFF